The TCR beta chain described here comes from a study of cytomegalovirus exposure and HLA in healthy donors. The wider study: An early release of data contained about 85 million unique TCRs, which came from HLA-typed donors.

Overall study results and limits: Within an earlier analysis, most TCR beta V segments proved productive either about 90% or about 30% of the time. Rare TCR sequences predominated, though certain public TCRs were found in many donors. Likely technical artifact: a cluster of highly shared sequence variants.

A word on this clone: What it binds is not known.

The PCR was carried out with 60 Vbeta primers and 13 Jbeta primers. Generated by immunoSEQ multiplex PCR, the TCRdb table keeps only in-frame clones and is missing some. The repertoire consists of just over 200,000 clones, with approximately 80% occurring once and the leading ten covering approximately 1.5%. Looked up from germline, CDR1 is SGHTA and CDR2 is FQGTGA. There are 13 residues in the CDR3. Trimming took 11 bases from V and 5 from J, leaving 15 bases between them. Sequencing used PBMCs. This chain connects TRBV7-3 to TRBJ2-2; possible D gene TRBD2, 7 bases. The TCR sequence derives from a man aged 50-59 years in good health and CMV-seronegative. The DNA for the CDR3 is TGTGCCTCCTCCGGGGGGCTAACCGGGGAGCTGTTTTTT. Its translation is CASSGGLTGELFF.